The 14 T cell receptor beta chains below all came from one sample that was sequenced in a study of OX40 agonist ivuxolimab in advanced cancers. Profiled with immunoSEQ multiplex PCR; TCRdb holds only in-frame clones, not every one. The sample carries roughly 42,000 clones, approximately 89% recorded once. Sequencing used CD4+ or CD8+ T cells sorted from blood, obtained in a trial of the OX40 agonist ivuxolimab. The receptors shown here come from an adult with an advanced solid tumor such as melanoma, head and neck, liver or kidney cancer.

V and J are TRBV6-4 and TRBJ1-1; 8 bases fit TRBD1. J was trimmed by 3 bases and V by 5 bases; bases with no gene match: 5. The CDR3 has 14 residues. Germline lookup yields CDR1 MRHNA and CDR2 SNTAGT. CDR3 amino acids: CASSSGGEDTEAFF. The CDR3 DNA reads TGTGCCAGCAGTTCAGGGGGCGAGGACACTGAAGCTTTCTTT.

This sequence joins TRBV7-6 and TRBJ2-2, with D possibly being TRBD1 or TRBD2 (6 bases each). This CDR3 has 16 residues. CDR1 is SGHVS and CDR2 is FNYEAQ in the germline V gene. V lost 5 bases to trimming and J lost 4 bases, with 17 bases between them. As DNA, the CDR3 is TGTGCCAGCAGCCTAAAAGTGGGGGGCCCCACCGGGGAGCTGTTTTTT. Translating gives CASSLKVGGPTGELFF.

By sample fraction, this clone is medium-sized (0.01 to 0.1%). This same CDR3 is encoded by further DNA sequences in the sample. The rearrangement joins TRBV7-6 to TRBJ2-7; 12 positions agree with TRBD1. The junction had 4 bases not matched to a gene; V was cut back by 4 bases and J by 3 bases. The CDR3 is made up of 15 amino acids. The germline V gene has CDR1 SGHVS and CDR2 FNYEAQ. The CDR3 bases are TGTGCCAGCAGCTCGGGACAGGGGGCCGGCTACGAGCAGTACTTC. Protein: CASSSGQGAGYEQYF. Looking up the rest from reference TRBV7-6 and TRBJ2-7 gives the full variable domain: GAGVSQSPRYKVTKRGQDVALRCDPISGHVSLYWYRQALGQGPEFLTYFNYEAQQDKSGLPNDRFSAERPEGSISTLTIQRTEQRDSAMYRCASSSGQGAGYEQYFGPGTRLTVT.

V is TRBV29-1 and J is TRBJ1-3; D not resolved. Deletions cut 7 bases from V and 3 bases from J, with 10 bases between. Germline CDR1 and CDR2: SQVTM and ANQGSEA. CDR3 size: 12 residues. The CDR3 is CSAIRVGNTIYF. The CDR3 region has the DNA TGCAGCGCCATCAGAGTTGGAAACACCATATATTTT.

As concerns this clone: A much larger clone lies one base from this, so it may be a read error. The V call is TRBV7-6, the J call TRBJ1-2, with 8 positions matching TRBD1. The CDR3 length is 14 residues. Germline-derived CDR1 and CDR2 are SGHVS and FNYEAQ. V lost 4 bases to trimming and J lost 5 bases; unmatched junction nucleotides: 6. In DNA form, the CDR3 reads TGTGCCAGCAGCTCGGGACAGGAGATTTATGGCTACACCTTC. This translates into CASSSGQEIYGYTF. Drawing the rest from reference TRBV7-6 and TRBJ1-2, the complete variable domain is GAGVSQSPRYKVTKRGQDVALRCDPISGHVSLYWYRQALGQGPEFLTYFNYEAQQDKSGLPNDRFSAERPEGSISTLTIQRTEQRDSAMYRCASSSGQEIYGYTFGSGTRLTVV.

The gene calls are TRBV5-6 and TRBJ1-2; no definite D call. Per the germline V gene, CDR1 is SGHDT and CDR2 is YYEEEE. The CDR3 runs 15 residues. The germline V and J ends were trimmed by 3 bases and 0 bases, with 12 bases remaining between them. CDR3: CASSYGRISNYGYTF. CDR3 bases: TGTGCCAGCAGCTACGGGCGTATTTCTAACTATGGCTACACCTTC.

The gene calls are TRBV4-3 and TRBJ2-3; D might be TRBD1 or TRBD2, each matching 6 bases. The CDR3 is 16 amino acids. Trimming removed 4 bases from V and 2 bases from J, with 16 bases in between. Germline assignment: CDR1 LGHNA and CDR2 YSLEER. The DNA for the CDR3 is TGCGCCAGCAGCCCGAACCGGGGGCCGCTCACAGATACGCAGTATTTT. Protein product: CASSPNRGPLTDTQYF.

The chain carries TRBV4-1 and TRBJ1-1; no reliable D call. V lost 1 base to trimming and J lost 8 bases, with 11 bases between them. Germline V gives CDR1 MGHRA, CDR2 YSYEKL. This CDR3 contains 13 residues. The CDR3 sequence is CASSQVGWREAFF. CDR3 in DNA: TGCGCCAGCAGCCAAGTCGGGTGGAGAGAAGCTTTCTTT.

V gene TRBV4-1 combines with J gene TRBJ2-5; 10 bases line up with TRBD2. Trimming removed 0 bases from V and 6 bases from J; junction bases left unmatched: 4. In germline, CDR1 is MGHRA, CDR2 YSYEKL. This CDR3 comprises 15 residues. This CDR3 reads CASSQDPAGGQTQYF. The CDR3 nucleotides are TGCGCCAGCAGCCAAGACCCAGCGGGGGGGCAGACCCAGTACTTC.

The genes are TRBV7-6 and TRBJ2-1, with D tentatively TRBD1 (5 bases). CDR1 is SGHVS and CDR2 is FNYEAQ in the germline V gene. The CDR3 spans 14 residues. Trimming took off 2 bases at V and 10 bases at J, with 15 bases between the two ends. In nucleotides, the CDR3 is TGTGCCAGCAGCTTAACAGGAGCTCCCAGGGAGCAGTTCTTC. Translated: CASSLTGAPREQFF. The full variable domain, its missing parts supplied by reference TRBV7-6 and TRBJ2-1, is GAGVSQSPRYKVTKRGQDVALRCDPISGHVSLYWYRQALGQGPEFLTYFNYEAQQDKSGLPNDRFSAERPEGSISTLTIQRTEQRDSAMYRCASSLTGAPREQFFGPGTRLTVL.

By share of the sample, this clone is medium-sized (0.01 to 0.1%). V gene TRBV4-2 combines with J gene TRBJ2-1; D unclear. The V end lost 0 bases, the J end lost 6 bases, and 15 bases lay between the germline ends. This CDR3 region has 16 residues. From germline, CDR1 is LGHNA and CDR2 YNFKEQ. CDR3 DNA sequence: TGTGCCAGCAGCCAAGATCCTGCAGAACACGCCAATGAGCAGTTCTTC. As protein: CASSQDPAEHANEQFF.

The J gene is TRBJ2-1, the V gene TRBV12-5; 9 bases are shared with TRBD1. CDR1 and CDR2 (germline): LGHNT, FRNRAP. J gave up 10 bases and V 6 bases, and 13 bases lay outside the gene matches. The CDR3 spans 15 residues. The chain's CDR3 is CASGAGTGQLSEQFF. CDR3 bases: TGTGCTAGTGGGGCGGGGACAGGGCAACTTTCGGAGCAGTTCTTC.

The rearrangement joins TRBV27 to TRBJ1-2, with 7 nucleotides matching TRBD1. The germline V gene has CDR1 MNHEY and CDR2 SMNVEV (reference sequence). V dropped 3 bases and J dropped 13; count of bases not matched to a gene: 14. CDR3 length: 14 amino acids. CDR3 DNA sequence: TGTGCCAGCAGTTTGGCGACAGGGACTTCTTCAGTCACCTTC. It translates to CASSLATGTSSVTF.

This sequence joins TRBV7-9 and TRBJ1-2; possibly TRBD1 for D (5 bases). V was pared by 3 bases and J by 0 bases, with 11 bases between. The germline V gene has CDR1 SEHNR and CDR2 FQNEAQ (reference sequence). CDR3 length: 15 residues. The CDR3 is CASSLTEEANYGYTF. The DNA for the CDR3 is TGTGCCAGCAGCTTGACAGAGGAAGCTAACTATGGCTACACCTTC.